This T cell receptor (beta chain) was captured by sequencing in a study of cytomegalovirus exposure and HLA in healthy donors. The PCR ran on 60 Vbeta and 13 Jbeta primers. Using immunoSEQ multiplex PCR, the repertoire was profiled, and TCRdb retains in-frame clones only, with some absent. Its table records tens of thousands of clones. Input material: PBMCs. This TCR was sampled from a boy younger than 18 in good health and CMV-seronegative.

CDR3 in DNA: TGCGCCAGCAGCCAAGGGGGAACTAGCGGGAGGAGGGATACGCAGTATTTT. Its protein is CASSQGGTSGRRDTQYF. V and J are TRBV4-3 and TRBJ2-3; 12 bases map to TRBD2. Germline V CDR1 and CDR2: LGHNA, YSLEER. The CDR3 runs to 17 residues. V shed 1 base and J 6 bases; nucleotides not matched to a gene: 8.